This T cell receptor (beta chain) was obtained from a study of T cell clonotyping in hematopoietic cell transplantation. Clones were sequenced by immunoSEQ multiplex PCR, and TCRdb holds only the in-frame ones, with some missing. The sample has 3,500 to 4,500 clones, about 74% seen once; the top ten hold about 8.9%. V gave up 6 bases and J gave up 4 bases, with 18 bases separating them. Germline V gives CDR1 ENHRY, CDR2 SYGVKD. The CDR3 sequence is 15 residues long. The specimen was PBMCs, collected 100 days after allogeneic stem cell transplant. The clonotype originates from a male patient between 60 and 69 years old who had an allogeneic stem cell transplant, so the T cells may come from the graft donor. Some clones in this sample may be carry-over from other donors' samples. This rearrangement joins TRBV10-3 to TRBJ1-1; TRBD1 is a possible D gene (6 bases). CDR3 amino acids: CAISRNREIGTEAFF. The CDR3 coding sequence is TGTGCCATCAGCAGAAACAGGGAGATAGGCACTGAAGCTTTCTTT.